The 27 T cell receptor beta chains reported below all come from one sample, sequenced in a study of T cells in Graves' hyperthyroidism and ophthalmopathy. Amplification of TCR beta CDR3 regions used RNA as the template. Primed by the HTBI set, a first-round RT-PCR was run on the TCR CDR3. TCRdb passed the multiplex PCR reads through MiXCR, listing each CDR3 protein once. The sample contains a few hundred thousand distinct CDR3 sequences, 15% to 18% of which appear only once. What was sequenced was blood. The receptors were gathered from a woman younger than 45 with Graves' hyperthyroidism.

This clonotype was observed a few times. The chain employs TRBV6-4 and TRBJ2-1, with 8 bases that match TRBD2. CDR3 length: 15 amino acids. CDR1 and CDR2 from the germline V gene are MRHNA and SNTAGT. V shed 5 bases, J shed 7 bases, and the junction held 10 bases outside the gene matches. The chain's CDR3 is CASSKGERESNEQFF. Written as DNA, the CDR3 is TGTGCCAGCAGTAAGGGGGAGCGGGAGTCGAATGAGCAGTTCTTC.

This sequence joins TRBV2 and TRBJ1-3; 10 bases line up with TRBD1. The length of the CDR3 is 15 residues. Looked up from germline, CDR1 is SNHLY and CDR2 is FYNNEI. V shed 6 bases, J shed 4 bases, and the junction held 6 bases outside the gene matches. The CDR3 sequence is CASRGQGLGGNTIYF. In nucleotides, the CDR3 is TGTGCCAGCAGGGGACAGGGGCTAGGAGGAAACACCATATATTTT.

The chain employs TRBV10-3 and TRBJ2-2; 7 nucleotides line up with TRBD2. V gave up 4 bases and J gave up 0 bases; unmatched junction bases: 5. Germline assignment: CDR1 ENHRY and CDR2 SYGVKD. This CDR3 contains 16 residues. CDR3 amino acids: CAISANGGANTGELFF. CDR3 coding DNA: TGTGCCATCAGTGCGAATGGGGGGGCGAACACCGGGGAGCTGTTTTTT.

At least ten counts were recorded for this clonotype. The V gene is TRBV20-1, the J gene TRBJ2-1, with no clear D. Germline-derived CDR1 and CDR2 are DFQATT and SNEGSKA (reference sequence). The CDR3 totals 10 residues. With 6 bases removed from V and 10 bases from J, the gap between germline ends came to 10 bases. For the CDR3, the DNA is TGCAGTGCCCGCAGCGACGAGCAGTTCTTC. This sequence encodes CSARSDEQFF.

As regards this clonotype: A much bigger clone sits one base away, suggesting this may be a read error. The V gene is TRBV6-1, the J gene TRBJ2-7, with 10 nucleotides matching TRBD2. Germline V gene data show CDR1 as MNHNS and CDR2 as SASEGT. The CDR3 extends over 17 amino acids. The trim removed 1 base at V and 2 bases at J, leaving 8 bases unmatched. The CDR3 bases are TGTGCCAGCAGTGAAGGAGCAGCGGGAGGGTTAACCTACGAGCAGTACTTC. Its protein product is CASSEGAAGGLTYEQYF.

The count of this clonotype is one. The chain has TRBV6-1 and TRBJ2-1; 10 bases line up with TRBD2. The CDR3 length is 15 residues. CDR1 is MNHNS and CDR2 is SASEGT in the germline V gene. V lost 2 bases to trimming and J lost 4 bases; unmatched junction nucleotides: 2. CDR3 nucleotide sequence: TGTGCCAGCAGTGAAATACTAGCGGGGTACAATGAGCAGTTCTTC. Protein: CASSEILAGYNEQFF.

This clonotype was seen ten or more times. The chain joins TRBV3-1 to TRBJ1-2, with D perhaps matching TRBD1 (5 bases). CDR3 length equals 14 residues. Germline V CDR1 and CDR2: LGHDT, YNNKEL (reference sequence). With 4 bases removed from V and 5 bases from J, the gap between germline ends came to 14 bases. The CDR3 sequence: CASSPDGGSYGYTF. In DNA, the CDR3 is TGTGCCAGCAGCCCCGATGGGGGATCGTATGGCTACACCTTC.

This clonotype was picked up many times. The chain carries TRBV7-3 and TRBJ2-5, with D possibly being TRBD1 (7 bases). The germline V gene has CDR1 SGHTA and CDR2 FQGTGA. CDR3 size: 13 residues. V shed 5 bases and J shed 5 bases, with 12 bases lying between them. The CDR3 DNA follows: TGTGCCAGCAGCCGAGCAGGGGGGGAGACCCAGTACTTC. Protein: CASSRAGGETQYF. The entire variable domain, with the rest obtained from reference TRBV7-3 and TRBJ2-5, is as follows: GAGVSQTPSNKVTEKGKYVELRCDPISGHTALYWYRQSLGQGPEFLIYFQGTGAADDSGLPNDRFFAVRPEGSVSTLKIQRTERGDSAVYLCASSRAGGETQYFGPGTRLLVL.

On this clonotype: A much larger clone lies one base from this, so it may be a read error. This chain uses TRBV27 with TRBJ2-1; 8 bases line up with TRBD2. This CDR3 spans 16 amino acids. Germline lookup yields CDR1 MNHEY and CDR2 SMNVEV (reference sequence). The DNA for the CDR3 is TGTGCCAGCAGTTTATCCGGGGGGGGAAGTTACAATAAGCAGTTCTTC. Residues: CASSLSGGGSYNKQFF.

The chain has TRBV15 and TRBJ2-3, with 8 nucleotides matching TRBD2. The CDR3 spans 17 residues. CDR1 and CDR2 from the germline V gene are LNHNV and YYDKDF (reference sequence). V trimming: 0 bases; J trimming: 4 bases; junction bases outside the gene matches: 9. The DNA for the CDR3 is TGTGCCACCAGCAGAGAAATGGCGGGAGGTTTAGCAGATACGCAGTATTTT. It yields the protein CATSREMAGGLADTQYF.

This clonotype was recorded at least ten times. The V call is TRBV20-1, the J call TRBJ2-3; D gene ambiguous. V lost 5 bases, J lost 6 bases, and 6 bases lay in between. There are 10 residues in the CDR3. Looked up from germline, CDR1 is DFQATT and CDR2 is SNEGSKA (reference sequence). The CDR3 reads CSAVLDTQYF. The CDR3 DNA reads as TGCAGTGCTGTCCTGGATACGCAGTATTTT.

This clonotype was observed a few times. The chain uses TRBV7-9 and TRBJ2-7; 13 nucleotides match TRBD2. Germline CDR1 SEHNR, CDR2 FQNEAQ (reference sequence). The junction had 6 bases not matched to a gene; V was cut back by 5 bases and J by 5 bases. This CDR3 has 15 residues. The DNA for the CDR3 is TGTGCCAGCAGCCGGACTAGCGGGAGTGGGCACGAGCAGTACTTC. Protein sequence: CASSRTSGSGHEQYF.

This clonotype has at least ten counts. The genes are TRBV27 and TRBJ1-1, with 12 nucleotides matching TRBD1. Germline V CDR1 and CDR2: MNHEY, SMNVEV (reference sequence). The CDR3 runs to 14 residues. V dropped 5 bases and J dropped 10; count of bases not matched to a gene: 8. DNA of the CDR3: TGTGCCAGCAGTCCCGACGGGGACAGGGGGCCAGCTTTCTTT. This encodes CASSPDGDRGPAFF.

This clonotype was counted only a few times. This chain links TRBV5-1 with TRBJ1-5; 10 bases map to TRBD1. Trimming cost V 4 bases and J 6 bases; bases outside gene matches: 7. This CDR3 has 15 residues. CDR1 and CDR2 from the germline V gene are SGHRS and YFSETQ. DNA of the CDR3: TGCGCCAGCAGCCTGACAGGGGGCTTGGGTCAGCCCCAGCATTTT. This sequence encodes CASSLTGGLGQPQHF.

This clonotype was seen a handful of times. V usage is TRBV7-3 and J usage is TRBJ2-3, with 9 bases identical to TRBD1. This CDR3 is 16 amino acids long. Germline CDR1 reads SGHTA; CDR2 reads FQGTGA. The V gene end was trimmed by 5 bases and the J gene end by 3 bases; junction bases not matched to a gene: 9. CDR3 residues: CASSNSPGQGTDTQYF. The CDR3 DNA reads TGTGCCAGCAGCAACTCACCGGGACAGGGAACAGATACGCAGTATTTT.

The V gene is TRBV27, the J gene TRBJ2-2; maybe TRBD1 (5 bases). This CDR3 spans 13 amino acids. Germline assignment: CDR1 MNHEY and CDR2 SMNVEV (reference sequence). The V gene lost 8 bases and the J gene lost 1 base, with 8 bases spanning the gap. CDR3 in amino acids: CASYDRNTGELFF. DNA for the CDR3: TGTGCCAGCTATGACAGGAACACCGGGGAGCTGTTTTTT.

The chain recombines TRBV5-5 with TRBJ2-7, with D unclear. Germline values: CDR1 SGHKS, CDR2 YYEKEE (reference sequence). Trimming took 2 bases from V and 4 from J, leaving 13 bases between them. The CDR3 loop spans 14 amino acids. CDR3 coding DNA: TGTGCCAGCAGCTTTTTTGCAGGATTTTACGAGCAGTACTTC. Its translation: CASSFFAGFYEQYF.

This chain uses TRBV27 with TRBJ1-2, with D possibly being TRBD1 (6 bases). Trimming shortened V by 7 bases and J by 7 bases, and 19 bases separated the two germline ends. The germline V gene has CDR1 MNHEY and CDR2 SMNVEV (reference sequence). The CDR3 length is 14 residues. CDR3 sequence (DNA): TGTGCCAGCAACCCGGGACAAGGGTTTTCTGGCTACACCTTC. This translates into CASNPGQGFSGYTF.

This clonotype was counted ten times or more. The CDR3 loop is CASSLVTSPEDYNEQFF. Here the CDR3 DNA reads TGTGCCAGCAGCTTAGTGACTAGCCCAGAGGATTACAATGAGCAGTTCTTC. This chain uses TRBV7-2 with TRBJ2-1; 7 nucleotides agree with TRBD2. From germline, CDR1 is SGHTA and CDR2 FQGNSA. Trimming cost V 1 base and J 4 bases; bases outside gene matches: 10. This CDR3 contains 17 residues.

This clonotype was counted at least ten times. V is TRBV4-2 and J is TRBJ2-2; no firm D call. The CDR3 contains 16 residues. CDR1 and CDR2 from the germline V gene are LGHNA and YNFKEQ. Trimming pared 2 bases from V and 4 bases from J, leaving 14 bases between. The CDR3 sequence: CASSQTKVKTTGELFF. As DNA, the CDR3 is TGTGCCAGCAGCCAAACCAAGGTCAAGACCACCGGGGAGCTGTTTTTT.

This clonotype was detected many times. Compared with germline, one end of the junction differs, possibly owing to a read error. CDR3: CTSSLLSNSYEQYF. CDR3 coding DNA: TGTACCAGCAGCTTATTGTCCAACTCCTACGAGCAGTACTTC. This rearrangement joins TRBV7-6 to TRBJ2-7; D gene unclear. Germline V CDR1 and CDR2: SGHVS, FNYEAQ. The CDR3 contains 14 residues.

This sequence joins TRBV20-1 and TRBJ1-2; D ambiguous. V lost 3 bases to trimming and J lost 8 bases, with 10 bases between them. The CDR3 has 11 residues. Per the germline V gene, CDR1 is DFQATT and CDR2 is SNEGSKA (reference sequence). CDR3 amino acids: CSASSGNGYTF. For the CDR3, the DNA is TGCAGTGCTAGTTCGGGGAACGGCTACACCTTC.

The table lists this clonotype with many counts. CDR3 coding DNA: TGTGCCAGCAGCGTAGAAGCAGGGGGCGCGGGAGAGACCCAGTACTTC. This translates into CASSVEAGGAGETQYF. The V and J genes are TRBV9 and TRBJ2-5; 8 nucleotides line up with TRBD1. V was pared by 0 bases and J by 4 bases, with 8 bases of the junction left unmatched. The germline CDR1 and CDR2 sequences are SGDLS and YYNGEE. The CDR3 extends over 16 amino acids.

Regarding this clonotype: This may arise from a read error, as a much more abundant clone is one base away. The chain uses TRBV7-2 and TRBJ2-3, with TRBD2 identical over 7 bases. Germline V gene lookup returns CDR1 SGHTA and CDR2 FQGNSA. V trimming: 2 bases; J trimming: 2 bases; junction bases outside the gene matches: 13. The CDR3 is 18 residues long. The CDR3 DNA reads as TGTGCCAGCAGCTTAAAATATTATGTGGGAGGGAACACAGATACGCAGTATTTT. Its translation: CASSLKYYVGGNTDTQYF.

In this sample, this clonotype turned up many times. V gene TRBV30 combines with J gene TRBJ1-2; 7 bases map to TRBD1. Trimming cost V 3 bases and J 2 bases; bases outside gene matches: 9. This CDR3 contains 15 residues. Germline CDR1 GTSNPN, CDR2 SVGIG (reference sequence). The CDR3 spells CAWSVVEGANYGYTF. The DNA for the CDR3 is TGTGCCTGGAGCGTGGTGGAGGGGGCGAACTATGGCTACACCTTC.

This clonotype was recorded a few times. The chain combines TRBV28 with TRBJ2-3; TRBD2 agrees at 7 bases. The CDR3 consists of 15 residues. CDR1 is MDHEN, CDR2 SYDVKM, per germline. The ends lost 6 bases at V and 3 bases at J; junction bases unmatched: 9. CDR3 nucleotides: TGTGCCAGCAGCCGGCGGCGGGAGAGGACAGATACGCAGTATTTT. Its translation: CASSRRRERTDTQYF.

In its sample, this clonotype was seen many times. The chain recombines TRBV6-1 with TRBJ1-1; D may be TRBD1 (5 bases). V dropped 3 bases and J dropped 1 base, with 9 bases sitting between them. Germline V gives CDR1 MNHNS, CDR2 SASEGT. The CDR3 length is 14 residues. The CDR3 region is CASSELRGNTEAFF. The CDR3 DNA sequence: TGTGCCAGCAGTGAGCTGAGGGGGAACACTGAAGCTTTCTTT.